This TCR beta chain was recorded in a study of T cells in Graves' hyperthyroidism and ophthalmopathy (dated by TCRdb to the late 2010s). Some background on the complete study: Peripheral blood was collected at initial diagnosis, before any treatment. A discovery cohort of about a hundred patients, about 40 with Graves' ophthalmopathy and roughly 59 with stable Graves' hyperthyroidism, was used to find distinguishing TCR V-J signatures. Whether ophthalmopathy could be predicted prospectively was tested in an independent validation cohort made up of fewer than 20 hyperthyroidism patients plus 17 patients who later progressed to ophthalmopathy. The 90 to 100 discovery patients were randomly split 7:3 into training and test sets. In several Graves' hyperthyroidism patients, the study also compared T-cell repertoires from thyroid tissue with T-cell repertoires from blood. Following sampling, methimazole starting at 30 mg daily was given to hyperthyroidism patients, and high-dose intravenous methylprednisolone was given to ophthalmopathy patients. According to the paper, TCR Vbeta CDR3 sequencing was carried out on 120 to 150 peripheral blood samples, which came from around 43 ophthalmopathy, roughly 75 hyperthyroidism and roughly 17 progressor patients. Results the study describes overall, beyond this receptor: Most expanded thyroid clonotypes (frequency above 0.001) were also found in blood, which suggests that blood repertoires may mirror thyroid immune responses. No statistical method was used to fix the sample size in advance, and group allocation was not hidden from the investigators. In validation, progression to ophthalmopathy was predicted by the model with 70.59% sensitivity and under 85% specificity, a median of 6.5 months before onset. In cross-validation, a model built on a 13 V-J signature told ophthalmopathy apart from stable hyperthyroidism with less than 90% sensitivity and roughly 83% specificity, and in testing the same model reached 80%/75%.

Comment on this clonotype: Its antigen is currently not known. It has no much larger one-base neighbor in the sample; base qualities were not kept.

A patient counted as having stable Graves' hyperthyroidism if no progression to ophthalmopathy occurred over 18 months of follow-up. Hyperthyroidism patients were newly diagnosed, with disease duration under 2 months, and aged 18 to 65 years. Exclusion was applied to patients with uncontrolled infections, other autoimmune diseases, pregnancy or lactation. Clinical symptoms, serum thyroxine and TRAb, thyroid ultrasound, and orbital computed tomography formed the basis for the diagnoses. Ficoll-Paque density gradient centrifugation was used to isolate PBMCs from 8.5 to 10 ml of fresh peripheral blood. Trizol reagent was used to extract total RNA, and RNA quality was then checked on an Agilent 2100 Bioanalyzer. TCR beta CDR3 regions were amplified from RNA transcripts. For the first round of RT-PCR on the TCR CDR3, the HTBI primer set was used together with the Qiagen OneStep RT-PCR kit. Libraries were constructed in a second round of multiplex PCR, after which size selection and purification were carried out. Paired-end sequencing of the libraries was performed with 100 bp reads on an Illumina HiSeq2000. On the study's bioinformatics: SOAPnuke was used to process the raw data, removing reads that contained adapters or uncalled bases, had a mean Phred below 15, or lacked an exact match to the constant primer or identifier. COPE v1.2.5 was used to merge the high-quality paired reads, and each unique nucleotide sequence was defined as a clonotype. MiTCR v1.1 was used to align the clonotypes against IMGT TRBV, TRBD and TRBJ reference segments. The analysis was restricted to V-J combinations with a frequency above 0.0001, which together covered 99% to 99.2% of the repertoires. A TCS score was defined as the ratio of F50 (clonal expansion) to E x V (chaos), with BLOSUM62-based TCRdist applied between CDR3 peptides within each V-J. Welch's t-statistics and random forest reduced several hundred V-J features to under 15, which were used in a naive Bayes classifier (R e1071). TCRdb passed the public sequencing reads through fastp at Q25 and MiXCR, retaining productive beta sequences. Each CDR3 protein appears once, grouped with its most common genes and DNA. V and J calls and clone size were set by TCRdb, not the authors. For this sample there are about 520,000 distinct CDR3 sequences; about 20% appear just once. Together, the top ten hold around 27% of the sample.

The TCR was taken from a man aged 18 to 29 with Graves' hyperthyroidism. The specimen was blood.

The DNA reads as follows: TGTGCCAGCAGCTTCGAGCCCTTACAGCTACTAAAAAGAAACTATGGCTACACCTTC. This is translated as CASSFEPLQLLKRNYGYTF. The V gene is TRBV28 and the J gene is TRBJ1-2, with the D gene call left open. Taken from the germline V gene, the CDR1 and CDR2 loops are MDHEN and SYDVKM. The CDR3 covers 19 residues, taking in both the cysteine and the phenylalanine. Of all the DNA, just the CDR3 is kept, 57 bases in frame from base 1. V sheds 6 bases and J sheds 2 bases, leaving 28 bases between their ends.